The sequence of this T cell receptor (beta chain) was determined in a study of beta chain features in type 1 diabetes. Expressed TCRB transcripts were sequenced, since all the RNA that had been isolated was reverse transcribed. Sequencing used immunoSEQ multiplex PCR; TCRdb keeps in-frame clones, though not all of them. This repertoire shows over 150,000 clones, 6.5% to 9.5% found once; its top ten account for roughly 1%. Germline CDR1 and CDR2: SEHNR and FQNEAQ (reference sequence). The CDR3 runs to 15 residues. Trimming shortened V by 1 base and J by 0 bases, and 6 bases separated the two germline ends. There are a few counts of this clone. No antigen is known for it. Whole-study results and caveats: All four CD4+ subsets of Type 1 diabetes patients contained TCRB CDR3s that were moderately but significantly shorter. Possible PCR preference for shorter templates applied equally to patients and controls. For cells with high TCR expression, cDNA sequencing could yield over-representation. The study found fewer insertions and more deletions at VDJ junctions in type 1 diabetes patients.

The sequencing input was central memory CD4+ T cells from blood. This chain connects TRBV7-9 to TRBJ1-4; TRBD1 might be the D (6 bases). This sequence was found in a woman aged 40 to 50 with type 1 diabetes. The CDR3, as DNA: TGTGCCAGCAGCTTAGACAGGGCAACTAATGAAAAACTGTTTTTT. Amino acid sequence: CASSLDRATNEKLFF.